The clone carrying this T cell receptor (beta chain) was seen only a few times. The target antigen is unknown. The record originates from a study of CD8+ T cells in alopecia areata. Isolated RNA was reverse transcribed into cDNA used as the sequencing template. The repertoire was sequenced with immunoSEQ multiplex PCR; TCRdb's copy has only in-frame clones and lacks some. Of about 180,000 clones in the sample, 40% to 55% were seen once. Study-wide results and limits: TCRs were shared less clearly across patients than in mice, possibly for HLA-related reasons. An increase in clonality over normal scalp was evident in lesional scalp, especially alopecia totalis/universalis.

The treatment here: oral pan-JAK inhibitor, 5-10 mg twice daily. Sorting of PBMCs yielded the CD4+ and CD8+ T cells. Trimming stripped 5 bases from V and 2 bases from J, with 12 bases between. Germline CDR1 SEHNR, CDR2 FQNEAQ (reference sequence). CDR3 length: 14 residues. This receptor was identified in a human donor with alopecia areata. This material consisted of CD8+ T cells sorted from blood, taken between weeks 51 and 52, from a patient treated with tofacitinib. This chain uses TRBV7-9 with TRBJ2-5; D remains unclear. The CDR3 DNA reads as TGTGCCAGCAGCCCGGCCCCTGGGCAAGAGACCCAGTACTTC. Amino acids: CASSPAPGQETQYF.